This TCR beta chain was found in a study of T cells after yellow fever vaccination. Study-wide results and caveats: Reappearance after the booster was observed for most primary-vaccination clones (about 96% CD4, over 70% CD8).

Germline values: CDR1 DFQATT, CDR2 SNEGSKA (reference sequence). The CDR3 has 13 amino acids. The ends lost 6 bases at V and 4 bases at J; junction bases unmatched: 7. This clonotype was recorded a few times. Antigen: not known. TCRdb re-analysed the 5' RACE reads in MiXCR, keeping a single row per CDR3 protein. The table lists about 340,000 distinct CDR3 sequences, roughly 4.3% of them singletons. The chain recombines TRBV20-1 with TRBJ2-5; TRBD2 aligns across 8 bases. Sequenced here: PBMCs, sampled 5 days after the yellow fever booster vaccination. This TCR came from a young man who received the YFV17D yellow fever vaccine. CDR3 bases: TGCAGTGCGGCGGGGGGAGGCGGAGAGACCCAGTACTTC. It specifies CSAAGGGGETQYF.